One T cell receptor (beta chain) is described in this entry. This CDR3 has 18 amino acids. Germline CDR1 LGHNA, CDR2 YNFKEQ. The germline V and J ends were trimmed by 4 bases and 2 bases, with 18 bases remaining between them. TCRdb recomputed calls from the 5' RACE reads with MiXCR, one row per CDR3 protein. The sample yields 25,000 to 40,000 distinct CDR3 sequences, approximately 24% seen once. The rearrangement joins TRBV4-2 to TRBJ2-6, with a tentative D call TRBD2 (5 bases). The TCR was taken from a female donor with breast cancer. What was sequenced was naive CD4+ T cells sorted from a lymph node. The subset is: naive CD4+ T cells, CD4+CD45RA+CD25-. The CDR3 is CASSPRGLNEAGANVLTF. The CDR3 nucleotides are TGTGCCAGCAGCCCCCGTGGACTCAACGAGGCTGGGGCCAACGTCCTGACTTTC.